A selection of T cell receptor beta chains follows, all from one sample in a study of type 1 regulatory T cells. These receptors' targets are unknown. TCRdb reprocessed the reads via MiXCR and lists one record per CDR3 protein. Among 60,000 to 70,000 distinct CDR3 sequences, approximately 47% were seen once, and the ten largest hold roughly 2.2%. Sequenced sample: cultured non-Tr1 T cells, either the whole culture or a sorted T cell fraction (not recorded which). The origin of the receptors is a human donor in good health. CDR3s include the opening cysteine and the closing phenylalanine or tryptophan. The order of the fields is clone size, D gene, J gene, V gene, CDR3 protein, CDR3 DNA. The D gene is left open where the match is weak. Clone size appears in some rows only: once, few, many, or a class for an expanded clone.

size: few; D: TRBD1; J: TRBJ1-5; V: TRBV6-6; CDR3: CASTDRVGQPQHF; DNA: TGTGCCAGCACCGACAGGGTGGGTCAGCCCCAGCATTTT
size: .; D: .; J: TRBJ1-5; V: TRBV15; CDR3: CATSRDYSGRNQPQHF; DNA: TGTGCCACCAGCAGAGATTATTCAGGCAGGAACCAGCCCCAGCATTTT
size: .; D: .; J: TRBJ2-3; V: TRBV2; CDR3: CASGVERGTTYTDTQYF; DNA: TGTGCCAGCGGTGTAGAGAGGGGGACTACCTACACAGATACGCAGTATTTT
size: .; D: .; J: TRBJ2-3; V: TRBV5-1; CDR3: CASSPGRRSTDTQYF; DNA: TGCGCCAGCAGTCCGGGACGGCGTAGCACAGATACGCAGTATTTT
size: .; D: .; J: TRBJ2-7; V: TRBV11-3; CDR3: CASSLDIKGGSNEQYF; DNA: TGTGCCAGCAGCTTAGATATAAAGGGGGGTTCCAACGAGCAGTACTTC
size: .; D: .; J: TRBJ2-3; V: TRBV5-4; CDR3: CASSFEGGASTDTQYF; DNA: TGTGCCAGCAGCTTCGAGGGGGGTGCTAGCACAGATACGCAGTATTTT
size: .; D: TRBD1; J: TRBJ2-1; V: TRBV20-1; CDR3: CSARAPGQGANEQFF; DNA: TGCAGTGCTAGAGCCCCGGGACAGGGGGCCAATGAGCAGTTCTTC
size: .; D: .; J: TRBJ1-2; V: TRBV6-5; CDR3: CASSYGGLSSGYTF; DNA: TGTGCCAGCAGTTACGGGGGGCTGTCTAGTGGCTACACCTTC
size: .; D: .; J: TRBJ1-6; V: TRBV7-2; CDR3: CASSLGRGADSPLHF; DNA: TGTGCCAGCAGCCTCGGACGTGGGGCTGATTCACCCCTCCACTTT
size: few; D: .; J: TRBJ2-3; V: TRBV5-3; CDR3: CARSADWEVTDTQYF; DNA: TGTGCCAGAAGCGCGGATTGGGAGGTGACAGATACGCAGTATTTT
size: .; D: TRBD1; J: TRBJ1-1; V: TRBV4-2; CDR3: CASSQGPGQANTEAFF; DNA: TGTGCCAGCAGCCAAGGTCCGGGACAGGCAAACACTGAAGCTTTCTTT
size: .; D: .; J: TRBJ2-3; V: TRBV7-9; CDR3: CASSDGATDTQYF; DNA: TGTGCCAGCAGTGATGGAGCCACAGATACGCAGTATTTT
size: .; D: .; J: TRBJ1-1; V: TRBV5-1; CDR3: CASPFRHTEAFF; DNA: TGCGCCAGCCCTTTTAGGCACACTGAAGCTTTCTTT
size: few; D: .; J: TRBJ2-1; V: TRBV6-5; CDR3: CASSPQGAGYNEQFF; DNA: TGTGCCAGCAGTCCCCAGGGAGCTGGATACAATGAGCAGTTCTTC
size: few; D: .; J: TRBJ1-2; V: TRBV5-4; CDR3: CASSLGALRTGYGYTF; DNA: TGTGCCAGCAGCTTGGGGGCCCTGCGGACGGGATATGGCTACACCTTC
size: few; D: .; J: TRBJ2-3; V: TRBV28; CDR3: CASSWQGNTDTQYF; DNA: TGTGCCAGCAGTTGGCAGGGAAACACAGATACGCAGTATTTT